The 20 T cell receptor beta chains listed next were all sequenced from one sample in a study of cytomegalovirus exposure and HLA in healthy donors (dated by TCRdb to the late 2010s). Libraries came from the immunoSEQ multiplex PCR assay. The multiplex PCR relied on a mix of 60 forward primers for TCR Vbeta segments and 13 reverse primers for TCR Jbeta segments. Entries here come from immuneACCESS through TCRdb and include only in-frame sequences with V and J called. Some clones fail to appear in such tables; in the studies checked, an unresolved V gene covers under half of the shortfall, and the cause of the remainder is unknown. The sample table shows some 160,000 clones, and around 81% are seen once. The ten largest account for about 1.4% of the sample. Sequenced material: PBMCs. Source of these receptors: a man aged 35 to 55 in good health and CMV-seronegative.

V is TRBV4-2 and J is TRBJ2-1; D may be TRBD1 (5 bases). Germline V gives CDR1 LGHNA, CDR2 YNFKEQ. CDR3 length: 14 amino acids. V was cut by 1 base and J by 10 bases, with 14 bases left in between. In DNA form, the CDR3 reads TGTGCCAGCAGCCAAGGACCCAGGGAAGGCGAGCAGTTCTTC. This codes for CASSQGPREGEQFF.

The chain's CDR3 is CASKGDLNYGYTF. CDR3 nucleotide sequence: TGTGCCAGCAAGGGAGATTTGAACTATGGCTACACCTTC. The rearrangement links TRBV28 to TRBJ1-2; D unresolved. The germline V gene has CDR1 MDHEN and CDR2 SYDVKM. This CDR3 is built from 13 residues. Trimming took 7 bases from V and 2 from J, leaving 11 bases between them.

DNA for the CDR3: TGTGCCAGCAGTTTGGGAGGGACTTCCCCTGGAAACACCATATATTTT. Encoded protein: CASSLGGTSPGNTIYF. This chain links TRBV28 with TRBJ1-3, with D perhaps TRBD1 (5 bases). The germline V and J ends were trimmed by 3 bases and 2 bases, with 14 bases remaining between them. The length of the CDR3 is 16 residues. CDR1 and CDR2 from the germline V gene are MDHEN and SYDVKM.

J is TRBJ1-5 and V is TRBV7-2; D remains unclear. Trimming stripped 1 base from V and 5 bases from J, with 12 bases between. Per germline, CDR1 SGHTA and CDR2 FQGNSA. The CDR3 is made up of 15 amino acids. CDR3 DNA sequence: TGTGCCAGCAGCTTAGTGGAGCGGTGGGATCAGCCCCAGCATTTT. It encodes CASSLVERWDQPQHF.

The rearrangement joins TRBV7-9 to TRBJ1-3; tentatively, D is TRBD1 (5 bases). CDR3 length: 15 amino acids. The V end lost 1 base, the J end lost 4 bases, and 11 bases lay between the germline ends. Germline-derived CDR1 and CDR2 are SEHNR and FQNEAQ (reference sequence). The CDR3 DNA reads TGTGCCAGCAGCTTAGACAGGATGCCCGGAAACACCATATATTTT. Residues: CASSLDRMPGNTIYF.

The V gene is TRBV27, the J gene TRBJ1-2; the D is unclear. The germline V and J ends were trimmed by 6 bases and 4 bases, with 12 bases remaining between them. Germline loops: CDR1 MNHEY, CDR2 SMNVEV (reference sequence). The CDR3 is 13 residues long. CDR3 protein: CASSPVVGYGYTF. In DNA form, the CDR3 reads TGTGCCAGCAGCCCCGTTGTCGGCTATGGCTACACCTTC.

The gene calls are TRBV27 and TRBJ2-7, with D perhaps TRBD1 (5 bases). The CDR3 has 13 residues. The germline V gene encodes CDR1 MNHEY and CDR2 SMNVEV (reference sequence). The V gene lost 4 bases and the J gene lost 3 bases, with 10 bases spanning the gap. The CDR3 spells CASSYRPHYEQYF. CDR3 nucleotide sequence: TGTGCCAGCAGTTACAGGCCCCACTACGAGCAGTACTTC.

The chain joins TRBV7-9 to TRBJ1-1; TRBD1 matches 8 bases. The CDR3 loop spans 13 amino acids. Germline-derived CDR1 and CDR2 are SEHNR and FQNEAQ (reference sequence). Unmatched junction bases numbered 3, after V lost 5 bases and J lost 4 bases. In DNA form, the CDR3 reads TGTGCCAGCAGCGGAACAGGGGGCACTGAAGCTTTCTTT. Amino acids: CASSGTGGTEAFF.

The genes are TRBV7-9 and TRBJ2-2; 8 positions agree with TRBD2. The CDR3 has 16 amino acids. Germline CDR1 SEHNR, CDR2 FQNEAQ (reference sequence). Trimming took 1 base from V and 5 from J; bases not matched to a gene: 6. CDR3 sequence (DNA): TGTGCCAGCAGCTTAGAGGGCGGGAGGAGAACCGGGGAGCTGTTTTTT. It translates to CASSLEGGRRTGELFF.

The chain recombines TRBV27 with TRBJ1-4; possible D gene TRBD1, 6 bases. Trimming removed 5 bases from V and 3 bases from J, with 10 bases in between. CDR1 is MNHEY and CDR2 is SMNVEV in the germline V gene (reference sequence). There are 14 residues in the CDR3. Here the CDR3 DNA reads TGTGCCAGCAGTCCAACAGGGTCTAATGAAAAACTGTTTTTT. This gives the protein CASSPTGSNEKLFF.

This chain joins TRBV19 and TRBJ2-5; 7 bases are shared with TRBD2. The J segment lost 2 bases and the V segment lost 3 bases, leaving 12 bases of the junction unmatched. CDR3 length: 17 residues. Germline CDR1 reads LNHDA; CDR2 reads SQIVND (reference sequence). CDR3 bases: TGTGCCAGTAGTATCGCTCGGGGAGGGAGAGGGCAAGAGACCCAGTACTTC. It codes for CASSIARGGRGQETQYF.

The rearrangement uses TRBV2 and TRBJ2-3; 15 nucleotides agree with TRBD2. The CDR3 runs to 18 residues. V shed 4 bases, J shed 0 bases, and the junction held 5 bases outside the gene matches. Germline V gene sequence: CDR1 SNHLY, CDR2 FYNNEI. In DNA, the CDR3 is TGTGCCAGCAGTGGCCTGGGACTAGCGGGAGGTAGCACAGATACGCAGTATTTT. This codes for CASSGLGLAGGSTDTQYF.

The chain joins TRBV5-1 to TRBJ2-5; D may be TRBD2 (6 bases). Trimming removed 3 bases at V and 4 bases at J, with 13 bases between. The CDR3 spans 14 residues. Germline V gene data show CDR1 as SGHRS and CDR2 as YFSETQ. The CDR3 DNA reads as TGCGCCAGCAGCTCTGCTAGCGCCTCAGAGACCCAGTACTTC. Its protein product is CASSSASASETQYF.

V is TRBV2 and J is TRBJ1-5; D gene unclear. Germline CDR1 is SNHLY and CDR2 is FYNNEI. Deletions cut 4 bases from V and 5 bases from J, with 9 bases between. This CDR3 comprises 13 residues. CDR3 in amino acids: CASSVELDQPQHF. The DNA for the CDR3 is TGTGCCAGCAGTGTGGAGCTGGATCAGCCCCAGCATTTT. The full variable domain, its missing parts supplied by reference TRBV2 and TRBJ1-5, is EPEVTQTPSHQVTQMGQEVILRCVPISNHLYFYWYRQILGQKVEFLVSFYNNEISEKSEIFDDQFSVERPDGSNFTLKIRSTKLEDSAMYFCASSVELDQPQHFGDGTRLSIL.

The rearrangement uses TRBV7-3 and TRBJ1-1, with 9 positions matching TRBD1. Trimming took 3 bases from V and 5 from J; bases not matched to a gene: 4. From germline, CDR1 is SGHTA and CDR2 FQGTGA. There are 14 residues in the CDR3. CDR3 sequence: CASSFGQGLTEAFF. The CDR3 region has the DNA TGTGCCAGCAGCTTTGGACAGGGGTTGACTGAAGCTTTCTTT. Full variable domain (missing parts from reference TRBV7-3 and TRBJ1-1): GAGVSQTPSNKVTEKGKYVELRCDPISGHTALYWYRQSLGQGPEFLIYFQGTGAADDSGLPNDRFFAVRPEGSVSTLKIQRTERGDSAVYLCASSFGQGLTEAFFGQGTRLTVV.

The V gene is TRBV7-9, the J gene TRBJ2-2; perhaps TRBD2 as D (5 bases). The CDR3 consists of 13 residues. Looked up from germline, CDR1 is SEHNR and CDR2 is FQNEAQ (reference sequence). V lost 1 base and J lost 7, with 7 bases in between. The DNA of the CDR3 is TGTGCCAGCAGCTTAGGAGGGTTCGGGGAGCTGTTTTTT. Translating gives CASSLGGFGELFF.

V gene TRBV28 combines with J gene TRBJ1-2, with TRBD1 identical over 7 bases. There are 13 residues in the CDR3. V was pared by 6 bases and J by 5 bases, with 6 bases of the junction left unmatched. Germline CDR1 reads MDHEN; CDR2 reads SYDVKM. CDR3 nucleotides: TGTGCCAGCAGCGGAGGGGGCGGATATGGCTACACCTTC. Translating gives CASSGGGGYGYTF.

The chain combines TRBV5-1 with TRBJ1-3; a weak D match, TRBD1 (5 bases). V shed 2 bases and J shed 3 bases, with 15 bases lying between them. CDR3 length: 16 residues. The germline V gene has CDR1 SGHRS and CDR2 YFSETQ. The CDR3 DNA is TGCGCCAGCAGCTTTCAGTCGGGGGGGATTGGAAACACCATATATTTT. It encodes CASSFQSGGIGNTIYF.

CDR3 amino acids: CASSLYLNTEAFF. The DNA for the CDR3 is TGTGCCAGCAGCTTATATCTGAACACTGAAGCTTTCTTT. This chain links TRBV7-9 with TRBJ1-1; D gene ambiguous. This CDR3 has 13 residues. V dropped 2 bases and J dropped 0 bases, with 4 bases sitting between them. Per the germline V gene, CDR1 is SEHNR and CDR2 is FQNEAQ (reference sequence).

Only one count was recorded for this clone. The chain combines TRBV5-8 with TRBJ1-1; tentatively, D is TRBD1 (5 bases). CDR1 is SGHTS, CDR2 YDEGEE, per germline. This CDR3 contains 17 residues. Trimming stripped 5 bases from V and 0 bases from J, with 20 bases between. CDR3 nucleotides: TGTGCCAGCAGGGCGAGAGCATTACAGGCTATGAACACTGAAGCTTTCTTT. As protein: CASRARALQAMNTEAFF.